This is a list of T cell receptor beta chains from one sample in a study of CD8 T cells in Susac syndrome. TCRdb re-derived calls from the immunoSEQ multiplex PCR reads in MiXCR, one entry per CDR3 protein. The sample carries 150,000 to 200,000 distinct CDR3 sequences, 85% to 95% recorded once. Sequencing input: CD4+ T cells from PBMCs. The receptors were gathered from a human donor in good health. CDR3s include the opening cysteine and the closing phenylalanine or tryptophan. A D gene is named only where the DNA matches it firmly.

>TRBJ1-3|-|TRBV27
CASRENTIYF
TGTGCCAGCCGCGAAAACACCATATATTTT
>TRBJ1-2|-|TRBV2
CASSITGTAYGYTF
TGTGCCAGCAGTATCACCGGGACGGCTTATGGCTACACCTTC
>TRBJ2-2|-|TRBV12-3/TRBV12-4
CASSFSGELFF
TGTGCCAGCAGTTTCAGCGGGGAGCTGTTTTTT
>TRBJ2-1|TRBD2|TRBV20-1
CSASLAASYNEQFF
TGCAGTGCGAGTCTAGCGGCCTCCTACAATGAGCAGTTCTTC
>TRBJ1-2|TRBD1|TRBV29-1
CSVDRDRGSGYTF
TGCAGCGTTGACCGGGACAGGGGCTCTGGCTACACCTTC
>TRBJ2-7|-|TRBV11-2
CASSSPTVKFYEQYF
TGTGCCAGCAGCTCCCCGACAGTCAAGTTCTACGAGCAGTACTTC
>TRBJ1-1|-|TRBV7-2
CASSNQPGNTEAFF
TGTGCCAGCAGCAACCAACCGGGGAACACTGAAGCTTTCTTT
>TRBJ1-3|TRBD1|TRBV6-1
CASSRTGTGRLRNTIYF
TGTGCCAGCAGCCGCACCGGGACAGGGCGATTGAGAAACACCATATATTTT
>TRBJ2-2|TRBD2|TRBV3-1
CASRTGGPTGELFF
TGTGCCAGCAGAACGGGGGGGCCCACCGGGGAGCTGTTTTTT
>TRBJ2-3|-|TRBV6-6
CASSSRASTDTQYF
TGTGCCAGCAGTTCCCGGGCCAGCACAGATACGCAGTATTTT
>TRBJ2-1|TRBD2|TRBV3-1
CASSPWTSGHEQFF
TGTGCCAGCAGCCCTTGGACTAGCGGCCATGAGCAGTTCTTC
>TRBJ1-3|-|TRBV6-5
CASSYSAGPSGNTIYF
TGTGCCAGCAGTTACTCGGCAGGACCCTCTGGAAACACCATATATTTT
>TRBJ1-1|TRBD1|TRBV20-1
CSASQTGETTEAFF
TGCAGTGCTAGTCAAACAGGGGAAACCACTGAAGCTTTCTTT
>TRBJ2-5|TRBD1|TRBV29-1
CSVPGDGTVQETQYF
TGCAGCGTTCCGGGCGATGGGACAGTTCAAGAGACCCAGTACTTC
>TRBJ2-7|-|TRBV3-1
CASTHRGREGEQYF
TGTGCCAGCACCCACCGGGGGCGTGAGGGGGAGCAGTACTTC